These 31 T cell receptor beta chains were sequenced from one sample in a study of control samples from healthy donors and cancer patients. Clones were sequenced by immunoSEQ multiplex PCR, and TCRdb holds only the in-frame ones, with some missing. This table has about 130,000 clones, around 92% appearing once. The sample consisted of blood. All receptors come from a woman aged 50 to 60 in good health.

CDR3 region: CASSLSGAYGQYF. DNA for the CDR3: TGTGCCAGCAGTTTATCAGGGGCATACGGACAGTACTTC. The J gene is TRBJ2-7, the V gene TRBV27; D possibly corresponds to TRBD1 (5 bases). Trimming took off 0 bases at V and 10 bases at J, with 13 bases between the two ends. The CDR3 length is 13 residues. CDR1 MNHEY and CDR2 SMNVEV come from the germline V gene (reference sequence).

The chain recombines TRBV28 with TRBJ1-1, with 10 bases aligning to TRBD1. Germline V CDR1 and CDR2: MDHEN, SYDVKM. V was clipped by 6 bases and J by 4 bases; unmatched bases: 11. CDR3 length: 16 residues. Here the CDR3 reads CASRTGTGVLTTEAFF. The CDR3 nucleotides are TGTGCCAGCAGAACCGGGACAGGGGTTCTAACCACTGAAGCTTTCTTT.

The CDR3 loop reads CASSLSGGNTDTQYF. The DNA for the CDR3 is TGTGCCAGCAGCTTATCTGGCGGGAACACAGATACGCAGTATTTT. The chain combines TRBV7-8 with TRBJ2-3; the D gene is possibly TRBD2 (6 bases). The CDR3 length is 15 residues. Trimming pared 2 bases from V and 2 bases from J, leaving 11 bases between. The germline V gene encodes CDR1 SGHVS and CDR2 FQNEAQ.

The V and J genes are TRBV27 and TRBJ2-4; TRBD2 might be the D (6 bases). Deletions cut 5 bases from V and 4 bases from J, with 18 bases between. This CDR3 region has 16 residues. Germline CDR1 reads MNHEY; CDR2 reads SMNVEV (reference sequence). Here the CDR3 reads CASSLHPSDLKNIQYF. In nucleotides, the CDR3 is TGTGCCAGCAGTCTTCACCCTAGCGACCTAAAAAACATTCAGTACTTC.

This clone was found a few times. The chain links TRBV6-5 to TRBJ2-7; D assignment may be TRBD1 or TRBD2 (5 bases each). The CDR3 totals 13 residues. V was clipped by 6 bases and J by 7 bases, with 16 bases between them. Germline V lookup: CDR1 MNHEY, CDR2 SVGAGI. For the CDR3, the DNA is TGTGCCAGCAGCATTACTAGGGGTCGGGAGCAGTACTTC. Its translation is CASSITRGREQYF.

J is TRBJ2-7 and V is TRBV6-6; weak D call: TRBD1 (5 bases). Germline V gene data show CDR1 as MNHNY and CDR2 as SVGAGI (reference sequence). Trimming took off 6 bases at V and 5 bases at J, with 8 bases between the two ends. The CDR3 has 11 residues. CDR3 DNA sequence: TGTGCCAGCAGGGGGCGCGACGAGCAGTACTTC. It is translated as CASRGRDEQYF.

The chain combines TRBV5-1 with TRBJ1-1; 9 bases match TRBD1. Germline CDR1 reads SGHRS; CDR2 reads YFSETQ. There are 14 residues in the CDR3. J lost 6 bases, V lost 1 base, and 4 bases had no gene match. This chain's CDR3 is CASSLTGGLAEAFF. The CDR3 bases are TGCGCCAGCAGCTTGACAGGGGGCTTGGCTGAAGCTTTCTTT.

The chain combines TRBV4-2 with TRBJ2-5, with 7 bases matching TRBD2. The CDR3 covers 14 residues. With V trimmed by 1 base and J by 5 bases, 4 bases remained unmatched. Germline V gives CDR1 LGHNA, CDR2 YNFKEQ. CDR3 bases: TGTGCCAGCAGCCAAGGCAGGGAGGGTGAGACCCAGTACTTC. Encoded protein: CASSQGREGETQYF.

Comment on this clone: Mismatch with germline at one junction end may stem from a read error. This specimen includes other DNA sequences encoding the same CDR3. The V and J genes are TRBV6-1 and TRBJ2-7; possible D gene TRBD1, 6 bases. This CDR3 has 15 residues. The germline gives CDR1 MNHNS, CDR2 SASEGT. The CDR3 here is CASSEQRPGVHEQYF. The CDR3, as DNA: TGTGCCAGCAGTGAACAACGCCCAGGGGTTCACGAGCAGTACTTT.

The chain joins TRBV29-1 to TRBJ1-1; no clear D gene. Germline V lookup: CDR1 SQVTM, CDR2 ANQGSEA. The CDR3 runs 14 residues. Trimming stripped 3 bases from V and 2 bases from J, with 13 bases between. CDR3 bases: TGCAGCGTTGATAGGGCCAGGTCAAACACTGAAGCTTTCTTT. Translating it yields CSVDRARSNTEAFF.

The rearrangement uses TRBV28 and TRBJ2-7; D is uncertain. CDR3 length: 14 amino acids. Germline V gives CDR1 MDHEN, CDR2 SYDVKM. Trimming removed 4 bases from V and 2 bases from J, with 12 bases in between. CDR3 amino acids: CASSSGGPTYEQYF. The DNA for the CDR3 is TGTGCCAGCAGTTCGGGTGGACCCACCTACGAGCAGTACTTC.

The V and J genes are TRBV5-1 and TRBJ2-5; TRBD1 agrees at 7 bases. CDR1 SGHRS and CDR2 YFSETQ come from the germline V gene. Trimming removed 2 bases from V and 3 bases from J; junction bases left unmatched: 4. The CDR3 totals 14 residues. DNA for the CDR3: TGCGCCAGCAGCTTCGAGGGACAGAAAGAGACCCAGTACTTC. It encodes CASSFEGQKETQYF.

The chain recombines TRBV28 with TRBJ1-5; a possible D gene is TRBD1 (6 bases). Trimming cost V 7 bases and J 4 bases, with 17 bases left between them. The CDR3 is made up of 15 amino acids. CDR1 is MDHEN and CDR2 is SYDVKM in the germline V gene. DNA of the CDR3: TGTGCCAGCACCCCCTCGGGAGGGGGAAATCAGCCCCAGCATTTT. This sequence encodes CASTPSGGGNQPQHF.

This chain uses TRBV11-2 with TRBJ2-2; D gene uncertain. The CDR3 sequence is 14 residues long. Germline V CDR1 and CDR2: SGHAT, FQNNGV. Trimming took 0 bases from V and 7 from J, leaving 9 bases between them. CDR3 nucleotide sequence: TGTGCCAGCAGCTTAGAGGTGGCTATCGGGGAGCTGTTTTTT. It is translated as CASSLEVAIGELFF.

The J gene is TRBJ1-4, the V gene TRBV30; 7 nucleotides align to TRBD1. After removal of 1 base from V and 7 bases from J, the junction contained 18 bases not matched to a gene. Germline V gene lookup returns CDR1 GTSNPN and CDR2 SVGIG (reference sequence). This CDR3 comprises 18 residues. The CDR3 nucleotides are TGTGCCTGGAGTGCAGGGGGACTAGTGTGGGGGAACGGTGAAAAACTGTTTTTT. It yields the protein CAWSAGGLVWGNGEKLFF. The complete variable domain, with remaining parts taken from reference TRBV30 and TRBJ1-4, reads SQTIHQWPATLVQPVGSPLSLECTVEGTSNPNLYWYRQAAGRGLQLLFYSVGIGQISSEVPQNLSASRPQDRQFILSSKKLLLSDSGFYLCAWSAGGLVWGNGEKLFFGSGTQLSVL.

J is TRBJ2-7 and V is TRBV7-9; D call uncertain. V was trimmed by 5 bases and J by 9 bases, leaving 11 bases between them. Looked up from germline, CDR1 is SEHNR and CDR2 is FQNEAQ (reference sequence). This CDR3 spans 11 amino acids. CDR3: CASSGTYGQYF. CDR3 bases: TGTGCCAGCAGCGGAACGTATGGGCAGTACTTC. The full variable domain, its missing parts supplied by reference TRBV7-9 and TRBJ2-7, is DTGVSQNPRHKITKRGQNVTFRCDPISEHNRLYWYRQTLGQGPEFLTYFQNEAQLEKSRLLSDRFSAERPKGSFSTLEIQRTEQGDSAMYLCASSGTYGQYFGPGTRLTVT.

The J gene is TRBJ2-3, the V gene TRBV7-2; 7 positions match TRBD2. Germline trimming cut 0 bases from V and 4 bases from J; bases unmatched to any gene: 7. The CDR3 covers 16 residues. Germline V lookup: CDR1 SGHTA, CDR2 FQGNSA. The CDR3 DNA follows: TGTGCCAGCAGCTTAGCGTCGCGGGGAGGGGCAGATACGCAGTATTTT. Protein: CASSLASRGGADTQYF. The complete variable domain, with remaining parts taken from reference TRBV7-2 and TRBJ2-3, reads GAGVSQSPSNKVTEKGKDVELRCDPISGHTALYWYRQSLGQGLEFLIYFQGNSAPDKSGLPSDRFSAERTGGSVSTLTIQRTQQEDSAVYLCASSLASRGGADTQYFGPGTRLTVL.

This clone was picked up a small number of times. This chain connects TRBV11-3 to TRBJ2-2; 7 bases agree with TRBD1. With V trimmed by 4 bases and J by 4 bases, 3 bases remained unmatched. Germline CDR1 SGHNT, CDR2 YENEEA. This CDR3 is built from 14 residues. CDR3 region: CASSSRQGTGELFF. For the CDR3, the DNA is TGTGCCAGCAGCTCCCGACAGGGCACCGGGGAGCTGTTTTTT.

The genes are TRBV7-2 and TRBJ1-2; D remains unclear. Germline V gene lookup returns CDR1 SGHTA and CDR2 FQGNSA. CDR3 length: 13 residues. V lost 5 bases and J lost 8, with 15 bases in between. The CDR3: CASSPPGVRGYTF. The CDR3 region has the DNA TGTGCCAGCAGCCCCCCGGGAGTGAGGGGCTACACCTTC.

Details on this clone: The junction does not match germline at one end; this may be a read error. This rearrangement joins TRBV7-9 to TRBJ1-1; D may be TRBD1 (5 bases). The CDR3 length is 12 residues. Germline CDR1 reads SEHNR; CDR2 reads FQNEAQ (reference sequence). The CDR3 here is CASSFPAGGTSF. CDR3 DNA: TGTGCCAGCAGCTTCCCCGCGGGGGGGACGAGCTTT.

V usage is TRBV24-1 and J usage is TRBJ2-3; no clear D gene. This CDR3 has 11 residues. CDR1 is KGHDR, CDR2 SFDVKD, per germline. With 5 bases removed from V and 4 bases from J, the gap between germline ends came to 3 bases. CDR3 in amino acids: CATSGADTQYF. Written as DNA, the CDR3 is TGTGCCACCAGTGGAGCAGATACGCAGTATTTT.

J is TRBJ1-2 and V is TRBV18, with TRBD1 as a possible D gene (6 bases). Germline V gives CDR1 KGHSH, CDR2 LQKENI. There are 14 residues in the CDR3. V lost 5 bases, J lost 5 bases, and 15 bases lay in between. The CDR3 loop reads CASSAEDRLYGYTF. For the CDR3, the DNA is TGTGCCAGCTCAGCCGAAGACAGGTTGTATGGCTACACCTTC. Combining the CDR3 with reference TRBV18 and TRBJ1-2 gives the whole variable domain NAGVMQNPRHLVRRRGQEARLRCSPMKGHSHVYWYRQLPEEGLKFMVYLQKENIIDESGMPKERFSAEFPKEGPSILRIQQVVRGDSAAYFCASSAEDRLYGYTFGSGTRLTVV.

This clone was observed a few times. This rearrangement joins TRBV5-1 to TRBJ1-1; D is ambiguous. Trimming removed 0 bases at V and 1 base at J, with 10 bases between. Germline V gene lookup returns CDR1 SGHRS and CDR2 YFSETQ. CDR3 size: 15 residues. The CDR3 DNA is TGCGCCAGCAGCTTGGCCACAGCGCCGAACACTGAAGCTTTCTTT. Its protein product is CASSLATAPNTEAFF.

V is TRBV7-2 and J is TRBJ1-2; D is unclear. The CDR3 has 14 amino acids. Germline CDR1 SGHTA, CDR2 FQGNSA. Trimming stripped 1 base from V and 2 bases from J, with 8 bases between. This CDR3 is CASSLVVSNYGYTF. The CDR3, as DNA: TGTGCCAGCAGCTTAGTGGTCAGCAACTATGGCTACACCTTC.

The chain joins TRBV28 to TRBJ1-5; no definite D call. Trimming stripped 5 bases from V and 0 bases from J, with 14 bases between. The CDR3 is made up of 16 amino acids. Germline-derived CDR1 and CDR2 are MDHEN and SYDVKM. DNA of the CDR3: TGTGCCAGCAGTGGACGCTCGGATTATAGCAATCAGCCCCAGCATTTT. Protein sequence: CASSGRSDYSNQPQHF.

V and J are TRBV5-1 and TRBJ2-1; TRBD1 matches at 12 bases. Trimming cost V 4 bases and J 9 bases; bases outside gene matches: 8. From germline, CDR1 is SGHRS and CDR2 YFSETQ. CDR3 length: 15 amino acids. In nucleotides, the CDR3 is TGCGCCAGCAGCCGAATCGGGACAGGGGGCCGTGAGCAGTTCTTC. It translates to CASSRIGTGGREQFF.

The V call is TRBV12-5, the J call TRBJ2-3, with D unclear. This CDR3 is built from 15 residues. Trimming shortened V by 1 base and J by 4 bases, and 12 bases separated the two germline ends. The germline gives CDR1 LGHNT, CDR2 FRNRAP. In DNA form, the CDR3 reads TGTGCTAGTGGTTTGGGACTTCGGGCCCCAGATACGCAGTATTTT. Translating gives CASGLGLRAPDTQYF.

The chain combines TRBV18 with TRBJ1-1; 7 nucleotides match TRBD1. Trimming removed 1 base from V and 6 bases from J; junction bases left unmatched: 14. Per germline, CDR1 KGHSH and CDR2 LQKENI. The CDR3 has 17 amino acids. CDR3 in DNA: TGTGCCAGCTCACCACTAGGGGTTAGACAGGGTGACGCTGAAGCTTTCTTT. Its translation is CASSPLGVRQGDAEAFF.

The CDR3 nucleotides read TGTGCCAGCAGGGGGGTGGGAGGGGAGACCCAGTACTTC. The encoded protein is CASRGVGGETQYF. The gene calls are TRBV6-5 and TRBJ2-5, with TRBD2 matching over 7 bases. Germline CDR1 MNHEY, CDR2 SVGAGI. The trim removed 6 bases at V and 5 bases at J, leaving 6 bases unmatched. The CDR3 spans 13 residues.

This clone was counted a single time. The chain recombines TRBV5-1 with TRBJ2-5; maybe TRBD2 (5 bases). The CDR3 is made up of 13 amino acids. Trimming stripped 4 bases from V and 4 bases from J, with 11 bases between. The germline V gene encodes CDR1 SGHRS and CDR2 YFSETQ. CDR3 DNA: TGCGCCAGCAGCCTGGGAGCGGCAGAGACCCAGTACTTC. This gives the protein CASSLGAAETQYF.

The chain couples TRBV11-2 to TRBJ2-1; D may be TRBD2 (6 bases). Germline assignment: CDR1 SGHAT and CDR2 FQNNGV. The CDR3 covers 16 residues. The ends were cut back, 5 bases at V and 0 bases at J, with 14 bases in the middle. The CDR3 region has the DNA TGTGCCAGCAGCAGGGACTTACAAGGCTCCTACAATGAGCAGTTCTTC. Its protein product is CASSRDLQGSYNEQFF.